This T cell receptor (beta chain) was recovered during a study of shared clonotypes between healthy human individuals. Overall study context: Ranging from 18 to 49 in age, donors were two women and three men.

Around 82 million PBMCs supplied genomic DNA for unsorted samples. Germline-derived CDR1 and CDR2 are MDHEN and SYDVKM. V was clipped by 4 bases and J by 6 bases; unmatched bases: 3. This CDR3 has 13 amino acids. The deep-level immunoSEQ assay was used. The authors' processing: Filtering differed since immunoSEQ provided only junctions, with no quality scores. The repertoire was sequenced with immunoSEQ multiplex PCR; TCRdb's copy has only in-frame clones and lacks some. V and J calls plus clone size are reproduced from that table; the DNA served to infer D and trimming. Among fewer than 650,000 clones listed, 70% to 80% were seen once. This clone was observed a single time.

The receptor comes from a woman aged 40 to 50 in good health. Some clones in this sample may be carry-over from other donors' samples. The chain employs TRBV28 and TRBJ2-7; 10 nucleotides agree with TRBD2. The sample taken for sequencing was PBMCs. For the CDR3, the DNA is TGTGCCAGCAGTTCTCCTAGCGGGAGCGAGCAGTACTTC. Protein: CASSSPSGSEQYF.